This entry features one TCR beta chain sequence. Per the study methods: Estimates of nucleated cell counts were drawn from the amplification of reference gene primers. Profiling relied on immunoSEQ multiplex PCR, and the TCRdb table lists in-frame clones only, not all of them. V, J and clone size were drawn from that table, and D and trimming were deduced from the DNA. This sample has 50,000 to 70,000 clones, with roughly 90% found just once. This entry comes from a study of blood T cell repertoires in COVID-19. Study in general: Acute-phase and convalescent COVID-19 samples originated in the United States, Italy and Spain. T cells, B-cell-depleted T cells, or PBMCs provided the cDNA or gDNA that served as material.

Unmatched junction bases numbered 9, after V lost 7 bases and J lost 3 bases. This CDR3 is 15 amino acids long. The V gene's germline CDR1 is LGHDT and CDR2 YNNKEL (reference sequence). The receptor's source is a woman aged 80 or over with active COVID-19. The chain uses TRBV3-1 (or the pseudogene TRBV3-2) and TRBJ2-5, with 9 bases matching TRBD2. Sequenced material: peripheral blood. This CDR3 reads CASKSLAGVKETQYF. CDR3 sequence (DNA): TGTGCCAGCAAGTCTTTAGCGGGGGTCAAAGAGACCCAGTACTTC.